This T cell receptor (beta chain) was captured in a study of blood T cell repertoires in COVID-19. Study in general: The United States, Italy and Spain provided the acute and convalescent COVID-19 samples. In each case, the material was cDNA or gDNA derived from T cells, B-cell-depleted T cells, or PBMCs.

This clone appeared once. Original analysis: Amplification from reference gene primers served as the basis for estimated nucleated cell counts. Sequencing was performed with immunoSEQ multiplex PCR; in TCRdb, only in-frame clones are kept and a portion is missing. V, J and clone size derive from that table, while D and trimming were established from the DNA sequence. The sample lists more than 95,000 clones, 88% seen once, with more than 1.5% in the top ten. Trimming took 7 bases from V and 0 from J; bases not matched to a gene: 4. Germline-derived CDR1 and CDR2 are SNHLY and FYNNEI. There are 14 residues in the CDR3.

This clonotype was obtained from a human donor in a cohort sampled during active COVID-19. The rearrangement uses TRBV2 and TRBJ2-7; TRBD2 aligns across 9 bases. Sequencing was performed on peripheral blood. CDR3: CASMWTSDSYEQYF. CDR3 nucleotides: TGTGCCAGCATGTGGACTAGCGACTCCTACGAGCAGTACTTC.